The 22 T cell receptor beta chains below come from one sample, sequenced in a study of response to subunit inactivated influenza vaccine. Each CDR3 protein gets one entry after TCRdb re-called the RT-PCR reads with MiXCR. The sample has 250,000 to 350,000 distinct CDR3 sequences; roughly 22% are singletons. The sample consisted of PBMCs from blood, taken roughly 20 months after vaccination. These receptors were obtained from a man between 50 and 69 years old who received an inactivated influenza vaccine.

This clonotype was recorded at least ten times. The rearrangement links TRBV6-2 or TRBV6-3 to TRBJ2-3, with 7 bases that match TRBD1. The V and J ends lost 0 bases and 3 bases, in that order; junction bases with no gene match: 6. There are 16 residues in the CDR3. The germline V gene encodes CDR1 MNHEY and CDR2 SVGEGT. The CDR3 DNA sequence: TGTGCCAGCAGTTACTCGACAGGGAGTAGGACAGATACGCAGTATTTT. Encoded protein: CASSYSTGSRTDTQYF.

The gene calls are TRBV20-1 and TRBJ2-7; TRBD2 agrees at 7 bases. The ends lost 0 bases at V and 3 bases at J; junction bases unmatched: 5. Germline values: CDR1 DFQATT, CDR2 SNEGSKA (reference sequence). The CDR3 covers 14 residues. The CDR3 nucleotides are TGCAGTGCTAGAGATCCTAGCGGAAACTACGAGCAGTACTTC. The encoded protein is CSARDPSGNYEQYF.

The table lists this clonotype with many counts. The chain combines TRBV7-8 with TRBJ1-1; no firm D call. The ends were cut back, 0 bases at V and 2 bases at J, with 10 bases in the middle. The CDR3 is 15 residues long. Germline CDR1 SGHVS, CDR2 FQNEAQ. CDR3 coding DNA: TGTGCCAGCAGCTTAGCAGGGCGTCTTAACACTGAAGCTTTCTTT. This translates into CASSLAGRLNTEAFF.

The J gene is TRBJ2-5, the V gene TRBV3-1; 13 nucleotides align to TRBD2. This CDR3 comprises 16 residues. V trimming: 6 bases; J trimming: 2 bases; junction bases outside the gene matches: 6. Germline V gene lookup returns CDR1 LGHDT and CDR2 YNNKEL (reference sequence). The CDR3 bases are TGTGCCAGCAGACCTACTAGCGGGAGGGGACAAGAGACCCAGTACTTC. This sequence encodes CASRPTSGRGQETQYF.

V and J are TRBV30 and TRBJ1-2; maybe TRBD1 (5 bases). The CDR3 is 14 residues long. The germline gives CDR1 GTSNPN, CDR2 SVGIG (reference sequence). V lost 2 bases and J lost 4, with 14 bases in between. The CDR3 DNA sequence: TGTGCCTGGAGTCAAACCACGGGACCCTATGGCTACACCTTC. Protein sequence: CAWSQTTGPYGYTF.

The V call is TRBV27, the J call TRBJ2-7; D not certain. V gave up 3 bases and J gave up 6 bases, with 6 bases separating them. CDR3 size: 11 residues. Germline CDR1 MNHEY, CDR2 SMNVEV (reference sequence). The CDR3 spells CASSFGSEQYF. The CDR3 DNA follows: TGTGCCAGCAGTTTCGGCAGCGAGCAGTACTTC.

The table lists this clonotype with many counts. This chain joins TRBV10-3 and TRBJ2-3; TRBD1 is a possible D gene (6 bases). This CDR3 region has 14 residues. Germline loops: CDR1 ENHRY, CDR2 SYGVKD. The germline V and J ends were trimmed by 10 bases and 6 bases, with 20 bases remaining between them. The CDR3 sequence: CATADSAYGDTQYF. CDR3 in DNA: TGTGCCACCGCGGACAGCGCTTATGGGGATACGCAGTATTTT.

This clonotype has at least ten counts. The V call is TRBV20-1, the J call TRBJ1-3; the D gene is possibly TRBD1 (5 bases). Deletions cut 4 bases from V and 0 bases from J, with 16 bases between. The CDR3 runs to 16 residues. In germline, CDR1 is DFQATT, CDR2 SNEGSKA (reference sequence). The CDR3 is CSAKPSGTFSGNTIYF. Written as DNA, the CDR3 is TGCAGTGCTAAGCCGTCAGGGACTTTCTCTGGAAACACCATATATTTT.

This rearrangement joins TRBV7-9 to TRBJ2-1, with D possibly being TRBD1 (6 bases). Looked up from germline, CDR1 is SEHNR and CDR2 is FQNEAQ (reference sequence). This CDR3 comprises 16 residues. Trimming removed 2 bases at V and 6 bases at J, with 17 bases between. The CDR3, as DNA: TGTGCCAGCAGCTTAAGATTTTGGACAGTGGGCAATGAGCAGTTCTTC. This codes for CASSLRFWTVGNEQFF.

The J gene is TRBJ2-3, the V gene TRBV19; TRBD2 matches at 9 bases. Losses at the gene ends were 6 bases for V and 0 bases for J; bases not matched to a gene: 4. This CDR3 has 15 residues. Germline lookup yields CDR1 LNHDA and CDR2 SQIVND (reference sequence). CDR3 nucleotides: TGTGCCAGTAGGTCGACTAGCGGAAGCACAGATACGCAGTATTTT. Protein product: CASRSTSGSTDTQYF.

The chain joins TRBV6-1 to TRBJ2-1; the D is unclear. V lost 4 bases to trimming and J lost 5 bases, with 9 bases between them. CDR1 MNHNS and CDR2 SASEGT come from the germline V gene. The CDR3 spans 13 residues. The CDR3 sequence is CASSGEWDNEQFF. CDR3 coding DNA: TGTGCCAGCAGTGGCGAATGGGACAATGAGCAGTTCTTC.

V gene TRBV11-2 combines with J gene TRBJ2-7; D is unclear. This CDR3 spans 14 amino acids. Germline V lookup: CDR1 SGHAT, CDR2 FQNNGV. Trimming cost V 4 bases and J 0 bases, with 10 bases left between them. In nucleotides, the CDR3 is TGTGCCAGCAGCTCCTTTGCGGTCTCCTACGAGCAGTACTTC. This gives the protein CASSSFAVSYEQYF.

In its sample, this clonotype was seen a few times. This chain connects TRBV3-1 to TRBJ1-1; D is perhaps TRBD1 (5 bases). CDR3 length: 12 residues. CDR1 and CDR2 from the germline V gene are LGHDT and YNNKEL (reference sequence). Trimming took off 4 bases at V and 5 bases at J, with 8 bases between the two ends. The CDR3 DNA reads as TGTGCCAGCAGCCGCTGGGGGACTGAAGCTTTCTTT. The encoded protein is CASSRWGTEAFF.

V gene TRBV6-2 or TRBV6-3 combines with J gene TRBJ1-1, with a weak D call TRBD1 (6 bases). Germline-derived CDR1 and CDR2 are MNHEY and SVGEGT. The length of the CDR3 is 14 residues. V lost 6 bases to trimming and J lost 3 bases, with 14 bases between them. The CDR3 region is CASSPPRQDTEAFF. Here the CDR3 DNA reads TGTGCCAGCAGCCCCCCCCGACAGGACACTGAAGCTTTCTTT.

This clonotype has just a few counts. The chain recombines TRBV7-2 with TRBJ1-4, with unresolved D. Trimming took off 5 bases at V and 6 bases at J, with 19 bases between the two ends. The germline CDR1 and CDR2 sequences are SGHTA and FQGNSA. CDR3 length equals 16 residues. The CDR3 region is CASSLGKGSWHEKLFF. The CDR3 bases are TGTGCCAGCAGCCTCGGGAAGGGCTCATGGCATGAAAAACTGTTTTTT. The whole variable domain, filled in from reference TRBV7-2 and TRBJ1-4, reads GAGVSQSPSNKVTEKGKDVELRCDPISGHTALYWYRQSLGQGLEFLIYFQGNSAPDKSGLPSDRFSAERTGGSVSTLTIQRTQQEDSAVYLCASSLGKGSWHEKLFFGSGTQLSVL.

This clonotype was recorded a few times. This chain joins TRBV6-1 and TRBJ2-5, with TRBD2 as a possible D gene (6 bases). V lost 6 bases and J 2 bases, leaving 13 bases between the germline ends. The CDR3 has 14 amino acids. Germline loops: CDR1 MNHNS, CDR2 SASEGT. The DNA for the CDR3 is TGTGCCAGCAGGACAGCGGGTTCACAAGAGACCCAGTACTTC. Protein sequence: CASRTAGSQETQYF.

The chain has TRBV29-1 and TRBJ2-3; 10 bases map to TRBD2. V trimming: 4 bases; J trimming: 7 bases; junction bases outside the gene matches: 8. This CDR3 comprises 14 residues. Per germline, CDR1 SQVTM and CDR2 ANQGSEA. Here the CDR3 reads CSVAMVAGGYTQYF. Written as DNA, the CDR3 is TGCAGCGTTGCAATGGTAGCGGGAGGTTATACGCAGTATTTT.

This clonotype was detected many times. The rearrangement links TRBV12-3 or TRBV12-4 to TRBJ1-5; D ambiguous. This CDR3 comprises 12 residues. V was cut by 2 bases and J by 7 bases, with 6 bases left in between. In nucleotides, the CDR3 is TGTGCCAGCAGTTTATGGCCGCAGCCCCAGCATTTT. Translating gives CASSLWPQPQHF.

This chain uses TRBV9 with TRBJ1-3; D is undetermined. In germline, CDR1 is SGDLS, CDR2 YYNGEE. The V gene lost 3 bases and the J gene lost 5 bases, with 6 bases spanning the gap. CDR3 length equals 12 residues. CDR3 sequence: CASSGNRNTIYF. In nucleotides, the CDR3 is TGTGCCAGCAGCGGAAACAGAAACACCATATATTTT.

The chain has TRBV5-1 and TRBJ2-5; 10 nucleotides align to TRBD2. This CDR3 contains 15 residues. Germline lookup yields CDR1 SGHRS and CDR2 YFSETQ. After removal of 0 bases from V and 5 bases from J, the junction contained 4 bases not matched to a gene. The DNA of the CDR3 is TGCGCCAGCAGCTTGGAGGGACTAGCGCACGAGACCCAGTACTTC. This encodes CASSLEGLAHETQYF.

This clonotype was detected a few times. The chain couples TRBV7-8 to TRBJ2-4; 9 positions agree with TRBD2. In germline, CDR1 is SGHVS, CDR2 FQNEAQ. With 5 bases clipped from V and 3 bases from J, the junction kept 8 bases outside the gene matches. This CDR3 has 16 amino acids. The CDR3 is CASSLERGEVKNIQYF. In DNA, the CDR3 is TGTGCCAGCAGCCTAGAGCGGGGGGAGGTCAAAAACATTCAGTACTTC.

The chain carries TRBV2 and TRBJ2-4; D remains unclear. Per germline, CDR1 SNHLY and CDR2 FYNNEI. The V end was cut by 2 bases, the J end by 0 bases, with 8 bases between. The CDR3 totals 15 residues. The chain's CDR3 is CASSEHYPAKNIQYF. CDR3 sequence (DNA): TGTGCCAGCAGTGAACATTATCCAGCCAAAAACATTCAGTACTTC.